One sample yielded the 4 T cell receptor beta chains listed below, sequenced in a study of spatial heterogeneity in lung cancer. TCRdb used MiXCR to reprocess the 5' RACE reads, holding one entry per CDR3 protein. The data show roughly 4,100 distinct CDR3 sequences, 24% seen once. The time point denotes: sample taken at primary tumor resection. Researchers sequenced whole RNA taken from tumor, nontumor lung or frozen PBMC without sorting. This sample comprised PBMCs, obtained at surgery. These receptors all stem from a female donor with early-stage non-small cell lung cancer.

This clonotype was seen only a few times. This beta chain lies outside the target of a library built for alpha chains; its clone size means little. The rearrangement links TRBV7-2 to TRBJ2-1; the match to TRBD2 covers 13 bases. The CDR3 loop spans 15 amino acids. The ends lost 5 bases at V and 6 bases at J; junction bases unmatched: 4. Germline V gene data show CDR1 as SGHTA and CDR2 as FQGNSA. Written as DNA, the CDR3 is TGTGCCAGCAGCCCAGGACTAGCGGGAGCCAATGAGCAGTTCTTC. Amino acids: CASSPGLAGANEQFF.

As regards this clonotype: This beta chain slipped into a library made for alpha chains as a stray read, so its size is not meaningful. The CDR3 reads CARDRGLSGELFF. As DNA, the CDR3 is TGTGCCCGCGACAGGGGGCTAAGCGGGGAGCTGTTTTTT. This sequence joins TRBV30 and TRBJ2-2, with 10 bases lining up with TRBD1. Germline loops: CDR1 GTSNPN, CDR2 SVGIG (reference sequence). The CDR3 runs to 13 residues. The trim removed 8 bases at V and 7 bases at J, leaving 7 bases unmatched.

This clonotype was observed a handful of times. Being off target in a library aimed at alpha chains, this beta chain has a size of little meaning. The chain combines TRBV6-2 or TRBV6-3 with TRBJ2-5; D call uncertain. Trimming cost V 1 base and J 7 bases, with 16 bases left between them. Per the germline V gene, CDR1 is MNHEY and CDR2 is SVGEGT. The CDR3 has 15 amino acids. The CDR3: CASSYYGLQRWTQYF. In DNA, the CDR3 is TGTGCCAGCAGTTACTACGGGCTGCAGCGATGGACCCAGTACTTC.

Sample share makes this clonotype medium-sized. Since it is a stray read in a library aimed at alpha chains, this beta chain has a size that is not meaningful. The chain combines TRBV6-6 with TRBJ2-1; 7 nucleotides agree with TRBD2. The CDR3 is 18 residues long. Germline V gene data show CDR1 as MNHNY and CDR2 as SVGAGI (reference sequence). Unmatched junction bases numbered 10, after V lost 2 bases and J lost 0 bases. CDR3 DNA sequence: TGTGCCAGCAGTTACCGGACTAGACGCCGAAGCTCCTACAATGAGCAGTTCTTC. Translation gives CASSYRTRRRSSYNEQFF.